The sample holds a few counts of the clone carrying this TCR beta chain. Trimming cost V 0 bases and J 0 bases, with 6 bases left between them. The CDR3 runs to 15 residues. Looked up from germline, CDR1 is LNHNV and CDR2 is YYDKDF (reference sequence). The source of the sample is a study of T-cell reconstitution after alpha-beta-depleted transplantation in children. Preparation of the TCRbeta library was carried out with unique molecular identifiers. TCRdb independently ran MiXCR on the PCR reads; one entry per CDR3 protein. The sample lists about 400,000 distinct CDR3 sequences, approximately 20% occurring once.

This receptor was obtained from a human donor who donated a stem cell graft to a child with acute myeloid leukemia. This sample comprised PBMCs from the stem cell graft donor, obtained from the stem cell graft. This chain uses TRBV15 with TRBJ1-3; tentatively, D is TRBD1 (5 bases). The CDR3 loop is CATSRETVSGNTIYF. For the CDR3, the DNA is TGTGCCACCAGCAGAGAGACAGTCTCTGGAAACACCATATATTTT.